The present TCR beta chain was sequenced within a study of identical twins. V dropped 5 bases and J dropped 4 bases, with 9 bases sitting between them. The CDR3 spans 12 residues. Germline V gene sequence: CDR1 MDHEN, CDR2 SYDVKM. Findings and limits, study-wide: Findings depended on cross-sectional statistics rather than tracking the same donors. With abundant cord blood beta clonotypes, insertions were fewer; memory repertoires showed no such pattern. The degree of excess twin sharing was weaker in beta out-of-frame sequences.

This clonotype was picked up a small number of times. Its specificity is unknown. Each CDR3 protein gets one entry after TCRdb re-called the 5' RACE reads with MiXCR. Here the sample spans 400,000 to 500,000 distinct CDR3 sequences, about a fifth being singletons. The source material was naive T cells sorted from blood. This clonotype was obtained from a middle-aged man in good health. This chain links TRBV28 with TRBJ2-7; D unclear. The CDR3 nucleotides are TGTGCCAGCAGTCCCCTACGGTACGAGCAGTACTTC. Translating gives CASSPLRYEQYF.